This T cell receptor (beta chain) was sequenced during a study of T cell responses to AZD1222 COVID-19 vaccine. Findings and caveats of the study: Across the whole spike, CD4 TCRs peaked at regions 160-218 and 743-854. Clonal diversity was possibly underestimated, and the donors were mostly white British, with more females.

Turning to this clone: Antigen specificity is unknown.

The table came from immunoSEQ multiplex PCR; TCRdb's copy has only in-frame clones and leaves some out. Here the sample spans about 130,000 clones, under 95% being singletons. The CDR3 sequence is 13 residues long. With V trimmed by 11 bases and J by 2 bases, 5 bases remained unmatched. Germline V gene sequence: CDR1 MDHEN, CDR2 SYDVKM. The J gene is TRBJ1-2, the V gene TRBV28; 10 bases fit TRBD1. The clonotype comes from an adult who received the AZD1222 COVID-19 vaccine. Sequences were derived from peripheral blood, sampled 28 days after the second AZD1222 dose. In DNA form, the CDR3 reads TGTGCCGGAGGGACAGGGGTCAACTATGGCTACACCTTC. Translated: CAGGTGVNYGYTF.